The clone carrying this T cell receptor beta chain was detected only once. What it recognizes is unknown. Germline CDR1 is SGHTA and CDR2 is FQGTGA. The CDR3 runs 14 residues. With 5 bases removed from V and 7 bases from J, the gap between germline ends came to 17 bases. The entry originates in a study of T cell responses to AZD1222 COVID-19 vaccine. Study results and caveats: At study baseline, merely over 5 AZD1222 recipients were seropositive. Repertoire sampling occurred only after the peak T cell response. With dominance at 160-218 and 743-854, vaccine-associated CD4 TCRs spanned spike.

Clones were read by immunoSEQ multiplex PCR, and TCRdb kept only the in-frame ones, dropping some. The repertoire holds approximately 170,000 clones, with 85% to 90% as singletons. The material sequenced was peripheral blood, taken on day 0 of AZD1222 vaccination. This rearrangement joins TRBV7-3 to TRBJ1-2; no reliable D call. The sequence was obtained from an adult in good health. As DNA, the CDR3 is TGTGCCAGCAGCCAGGAACTTACATCAGGTGGCTACACCTTC. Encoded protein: CASSQELTSGGYTF.